A single sample is the source of the 13 T cell receptor beta chains below, sequenced in a study of patients and donors after allogeneic stem cell transplantation. Using its own MiXCR run on the RT-PCR reads, TCRdb lists one record per CDR3 protein. This table holds about a million distinct CDR3 sequences, 18% found once. The sequenced sample consisted of blood, either unsorted or a sorted T cell fraction (not recorded which). These receptors were obtained from a human donor who was either an allogeneic HSCT recipient or a stem cell or donor lymphocyte infusion donor (not recorded which). It is not recorded whose cells these are; they may come from a transplant donor.

There are a few counts of this clonotype. V is TRBV12-3 or TRBV12-4 and J is TRBJ1-1; D gene ambiguous. The CDR3 is 15 amino acids. V lost 6 bases to trimming and J lost 4 bases, with 18 bases between them. CDR3: CASSPIGVWATEAFF. CDR3 DNA sequence: TGTGCCAGCAGCCCAATCGGGGTCTGGGCCACTGAAGCTTTCTTT.

Only a few counts were recorded for this clonotype. The gene calls are TRBV30 and TRBJ1-1; D may be TRBD1 (5 bases). CDR3 length: 16 amino acids. CDR1 is GTSNPN and CDR2 is SVGIG in the germline V gene (reference sequence). The V and J ends lost 4 bases and 0 bases respectively, with 18 bases between them. This CDR3 reads CAWTLGRGRMNTEAFF. Written as DNA, the CDR3 is TGTGCCTGGACCCTCGGGAGGGGAAGGATGAACACTGAAGCTTTCTTT.

The count of this clonotype is one. V gene TRBV7-8 combines with J gene TRBJ1-2, with TRBD1 identical over 8 bases. The CDR3 length is 15 residues. CDR1 and CDR2 from the germline V gene are SGHVS and FQNEAQ. Trimming took 3 bases from V and 7 from J; bases not matched to a gene: 10. CDR3 region: CASSLDRALSSGYTF. CDR3 in DNA: TGTGCCAGCAGCTTGGACAGGGCTCTATCTTCTGGCTACACCTTC.

This clonotype was observed a handful of times. The chain combines TRBV12-3 or TRBV12-4 with TRBJ1-4; a weak D match, TRBD1 (6 bases). V lost 5 bases and J lost 7, with 17 bases in between. The CDR3 spans 15 residues. CDR3 loop: CASSRDTRLGEKLFF. The CDR3 DNA reads TGTGCCAGCAGTCGGGACACCAGGCTAGGTGAAAAACTGTTTTTT.

J is TRBJ2-7 and V is TRBV27; possible D gene TRBD2, 5 bases. Germline V CDR1 and CDR2: MNHEY, SMNVEV (reference sequence). This CDR3 comprises 15 residues. V gave up 6 bases and J gave up 7 bases, with 22 bases separating them. The CDR3 nucleotides are TGTGCCAGCAGCTCCGGATGGGTGGAGGATATGGAGCAGTACTTC. It yields the protein CASSSGWVEDMEQYF.

The chain links TRBV9 to TRBJ2-7; the match to TRBD2 covers 15 bases. CDR1 SGDLS and CDR2 YYNGEE come from the germline V gene. The trim removed 4 bases at V and 7 bases at J, leaving 9 bases unmatched. CDR3 length: 16 amino acids. The CDR3 spells CASSSGTSGRLREQYF. The CDR3 DNA follows: TGTGCCAGCAGCTCAGGGACTAGCGGGAGGTTGAGAGAGCAGTACTTC. Using reference TRBV9 and TRBJ2-7 for the parts outside the CDR3, the full variable domain is DSGVTQTPKHLITATGQRVTLRCSPRSGDLSVYWYQQSLDQGLQFLIQYYNGEERAKGNILERFSAQQFPDLHSELNLSSLELGDSALYFCASSSGTSGRLREQYFGPGTRLTVT.

This clonotype has only a few counts. V is TRBV2 and J is TRBJ2-3; tentatively, D is TRBD2 (5 bases). The CDR3 extends over 12 amino acids. CDR1 and CDR2 (germline): SNHLY, FYNNEI. Trimming took 11 bases from V and 6 from J, leaving 15 bases between them. The CDR3 is CAGTMEADTQYF. The CDR3 coding sequence is TGTGCCGGCACCATGGAGGCCGATACGCAGTATTTT.

The rearrangement links TRBV24-1 to TRBJ2-1; D is unresolved. The length of the CDR3 is 11 residues. Deletions cut 5 bases from V and 8 bases from J, with 6 bases between. Germline V gene data show CDR1 as KGHDR and CDR2 as SFDVKD. In nucleotides, the CDR3 is TGTGCCACCAGTGGACACGATGAGCAGTTCTTC. Its protein product is CATSGHDEQFF.

V usage is TRBV6-1 and J usage is TRBJ1-1, with D possibly being TRBD1 (6 bases). Germline CDR1 is MNHNS and CDR2 is SASEGT. CDR3 size: 14 residues. V was pared by 4 bases and J by 5 bases, with 14 bases between. This chain's CDR3 is CASSGLRGWTEAFF. CDR3 coding DNA: TGTGCCAGCAGTGGCCTCAGGGGATGGACTGAAGCTTTCTTT.

The chain joins TRBV3-1 to TRBJ2-1, with D possibly being TRBD1 (5 bases). The length of the CDR3 is 14 residues. Germline CDR1 reads LGHDT; CDR2 reads YNNKEL (reference sequence). Trimming took 2 bases from V and 7 from J, leaving 12 bases between them. The CDR3 is CASSQLSAGNEQFF. The CDR3 DNA sequence: TGTGCCAGCAGCCAATTATCAGCAGGGAATGAGCAGTTCTTC.

This clonotype was counted a few times. This sequence joins TRBV10-3 and TRBJ1-1; D may be TRBD1 (5 bases). Germline V CDR1 and CDR2: ENHRY, SYGVKD. This CDR3 has 13 amino acids. Trimming cost V 3 bases and J 8 bases, with 13 bases left between them. CDR3 DNA sequence: TGTGCCATCAGTGACGATGGGGCCAACGAAGCTTTCTTT. Translating it yields CAISDDGANEAFF.

The gene calls are TRBV11-3 and TRBJ2-3; 7 bases map to TRBD2. There are 16 residues in the CDR3. Germline V gene lookup returns CDR1 SGHNT and CDR2 YENEEA. V lost 2 bases, J lost 6 bases, and 11 bases stayed unmatched. The CDR3 spells CASSLTAGSSIDTQYF. In DNA, the CDR3 is TGTGCCAGCAGCTTAACAGCGGGGTCCTCTATCGATACGCAGTATTTT.

CDR3 sequence (DNA): TGTGCCACCAGCAGGCTAGCGGGGGTGAGCTCCTACGAGCAGTACTTC. It specifies CATSRLAGVSSYEQYF. V usage is TRBV15 and J usage is TRBJ2-7, with TRBD2 identical over 10 bases. From germline, CDR1 is LNHNV and CDR2 YYDKDF (reference sequence). Trimming cost V 3 bases and J 0 bases; bases outside gene matches: 5. This CDR3 is 16 amino acids long.